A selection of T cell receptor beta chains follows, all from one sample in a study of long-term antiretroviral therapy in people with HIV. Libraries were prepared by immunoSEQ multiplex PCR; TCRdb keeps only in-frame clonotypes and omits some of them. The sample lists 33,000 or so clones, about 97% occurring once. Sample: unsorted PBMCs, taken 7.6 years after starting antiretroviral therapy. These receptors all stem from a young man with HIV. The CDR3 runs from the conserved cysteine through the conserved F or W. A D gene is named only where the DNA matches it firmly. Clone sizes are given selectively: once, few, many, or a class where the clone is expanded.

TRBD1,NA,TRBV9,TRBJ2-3,CASSAPGQGWNTQYF,TGTGCCAGCAGCGCCCCGGGACAGGGGTGGAATACGCAGTATTTT
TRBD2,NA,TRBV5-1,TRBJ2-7,CASSLQLAAPYEQYF,TGCGCCAGCAGCTTGCAACTAGCGGCTCCCTACGAGCAGTACTTC
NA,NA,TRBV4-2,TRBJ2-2,CASSQEETTGELFF,TGTGCCAGCAGCCAAGAGGAAACAACCGGGGAGCTGTTTTTT
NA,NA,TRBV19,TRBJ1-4,CAVGFGGVNEKLFF,TGTGCCGTCGGGTTCGGGGGAGTTAATGAAAAACTGTTTTTT
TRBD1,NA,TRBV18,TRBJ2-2,CASSLGTAPNTGELFF,TGTGCCAGCTCCCTCGGGACAGCCCCCAACACCGGGGAGCTGTTTTTT
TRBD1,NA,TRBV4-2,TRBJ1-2,CASSYAKGGRGDGYTF,TGTGCCAGCAGCTATGCCAAAGGGGGCAGGGGGGATGGCTACACCTTC
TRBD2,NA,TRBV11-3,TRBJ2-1,CASSLEGTSWGEQFF,TGTGCCAGCAGTCTAGAGGGGACTAGCTGGGGTGAGCAGTTCTTC
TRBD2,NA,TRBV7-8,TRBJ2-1,CASSWTSGRGEQFF,TGTGCCAGCAGCTGGACTAGCGGGAGAGGGGAGCAGTTCTTC
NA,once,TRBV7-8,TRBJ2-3,CASSLVVGTDTQYF,TGTGCCAGCAGCTTAGTAGTGGGCACAGATACGCAGTATTTT
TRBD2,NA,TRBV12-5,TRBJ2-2,CASGLMTSGSPDGELFF,TGTGCTAGTGGTTTGATGACTAGCGGGAGTCCTGACGGGGAGCTGTTTTTT
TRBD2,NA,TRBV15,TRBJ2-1,CATSRDLAGGNEQFF,TGTGCCACCAGCAGAGATCTAGCGGGGGGCAATGAGCAGTTCTTC
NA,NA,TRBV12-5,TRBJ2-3,CASGPPDTQYF,TGTGCTAGTGGTCCGCCAGATACGCAGTATTTT
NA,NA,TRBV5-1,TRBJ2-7,CASSLAPRDTSSYEQYF,TGCGCCAGCAGCTTGGCTCCGAGGGACACTAGCTCCTACGAGCAGTACTTC
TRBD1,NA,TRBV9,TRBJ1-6,CASRPGTGSNSPLHF,TGTGCCAGCCGCCCCGGGACAGGATCGAATTCACCCCTCCACTTT
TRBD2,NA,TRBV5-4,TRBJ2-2,CASSLGAGVTGELFF,TGTGCCAGCAGCTTGGGTGCGGGGGTCACCGGGGAGCTGTTTTTT
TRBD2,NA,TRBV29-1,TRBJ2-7,CSVGGSGVHEQYF,TGCAGCGTTGGAGGTAGCGGGGTCCACGAGCAGTACTTC
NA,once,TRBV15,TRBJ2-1,CATHSQVNEQFF,TGTGCCACCCATTCCCAGGTCAATGAGCAGTTCTTC
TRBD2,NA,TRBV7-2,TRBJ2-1,CASSSGLAYNEQFF,TGTGCCAGCAGCTCTGGACTAGCCTACAATGAGCAGTTCTTC
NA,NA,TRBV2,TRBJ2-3,CASRVTNQGDTQYF,TGTGCCAGCAGAGTAACCAACCAAGGAGATACGCAGTATTTT
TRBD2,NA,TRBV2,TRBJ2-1,CASSYTSGTSGVGEQFF,TGTGCCAGCAGTTATACCTCCGGGACTAGCGGGGTAGGTGAGCAGTTCTTC
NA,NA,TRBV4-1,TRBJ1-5,CASSQDKGGSGSNQPQHF,TGCGCCAGCAGCCAAGATAAGGGAGGGAGTGGAAGCAATCAGCCCCAGCATTTT
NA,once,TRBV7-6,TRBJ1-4,CASSIDSDNEKLFF,TGTGCCAGCAGCATAGACAGTGATAATGAAAAACTGTTTTTT
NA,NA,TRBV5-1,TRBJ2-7,CASSRGGWGDSYEQYF,TGCGCCTCCTCAAGAGGGGGTTGGGGGGATTCCTACGAGCAGTACTTC
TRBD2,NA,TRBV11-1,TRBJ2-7,CASRPTSGGSYEQYF,TGTGCCAGCAGGCCTACTAGCGGGGGCTCCTACGAGCAGTACTTC
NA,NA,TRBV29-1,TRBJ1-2,CSVEDPRRSNYGYTF,TGCAGCGTTGAAGATCCTCGACGGTCTAACTATGGCTACACCTTC
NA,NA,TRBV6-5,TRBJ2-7,CASSYSQGGEQYF,TGTGCCAGCAGTTACTCCCAGGGCGGCGAGCAGTACTTC
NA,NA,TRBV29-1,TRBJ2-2,CSVSRAGELFF,TGCAGCGTTTCCAGGGCCGGGGAGCTGTTTTTT
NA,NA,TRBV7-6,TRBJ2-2,CASSLFLGELFF,TGTGCCAGCAGCTTATTCCTCGGGGAGCTGTTTTTT
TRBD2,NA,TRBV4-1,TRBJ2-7,CASSQGGGLSYEQYF,TGCGCCAGCAGCCAAGGCGGGGGGCTCTCCTACGAGCAGTATTTC
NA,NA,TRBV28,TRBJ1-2,CASRAVIGYTF,TGTGCCAGCAGGGCGGTTATCGGCTACACCTTC
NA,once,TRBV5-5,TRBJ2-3,CASSFVPPPDTQYF,TGTGCCAGCAGCTTTGTTCCGCCCCCAGATACGCAGTATTTT
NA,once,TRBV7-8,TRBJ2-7,CASSLGGPTYEQYF,TGTGCCAGCAGCTTAGGTGGTCCAACTTACGAGCAGTACTTC
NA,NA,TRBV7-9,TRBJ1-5,CASSAQGLDQPQHF,TGTGCCAGCAGCGCGCAGGGACTCGATCAGCCCCAGCATTTT
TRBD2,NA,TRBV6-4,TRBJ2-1,CASSWGLAGVTGYNEQFF,TGTGCCAGCAGCTGGGGACTAGCGGGGGTGACAGGCTACAATGAGCAGTTCTTC
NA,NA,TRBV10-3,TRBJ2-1,CATRMGDNNEQFF,TGTGCCACCCGGATGGGGGACAACAATGAGCAGTTCTTC
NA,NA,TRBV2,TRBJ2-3,CASSEAEAGTDTQYF,TGTGCCAGCAGTGAAGCGGAGGCGGGCACAGATACGCAGTATTTT
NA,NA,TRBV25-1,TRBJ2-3,CASSGLSASSTDTQYF,TGTGCCAGCAGTGGGTTGAGCGCCTCTAGCACAGATACGCAGTATTTT
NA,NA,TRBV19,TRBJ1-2,CASSEDFYGYTF,TGTGCCAGTAGTGAGGATTTCTATGGCTACACCTTC